The present T cell receptor beta chain was sequenced within a study of patients and donors after allogeneic stem cell transplantation (dated by TCRdb to the early 2020s). Library method: RT-PCR. Sequencing was performed on a NextSeq 550. TCRdb applied fastp at Q25 and MiXCR to the public reads, then kept only in-frame beta chains. Rows are unified per CDR3 protein, each entry keeping the most common DNA and genes. The sample table contains about 960,000 distinct CDR3 sequences; only one count was recorded for over 15% of them. Roughly 6% of the sample rests with the top ten. With respect to this clonotype: Which antigen it targets is not known. Within one base of it there is no much larger clone, and no base qualities were kept.

Based on the germline V gene, the CDR1 and CDR2 sequences are SGHRS and YFSETQ. V ends up 4 bases short and J 4 bases short, with an unmatched junction base count of 7. From the cysteine through the phenylalanine, the CDR3 covers 14 amino acids. Solely the CDR3 DNA is kept, with 42 bases framed from the first base. The sequencing input was blood, either unsorted or a sorted T cell fraction (not recorded which). This chain is built from TRBV5-1 and TRBJ2-5, and 7 bases in between align with TRBD2. This sequence was found in a human donor who was either an allogeneic HSCT recipient or a stem cell or donor lymphocyte infusion donor (not recorded which). It is not recorded whose cells these are; they may come from a transplant donor. The CDR3 region: CASSPIAGVETQYF. The DNA is as follows: TGCGCCAGCAGCCCCATCGCGGGAGTAGAGACCCAGTACTTC.